This note documents a single TCR beta chain sequence. The sample comes from a study of monozygotic twins with inflammatory bowel disease. For each CDR3 protein, TCRdb gives one entry from its re-call of the 5' RACE reads, without DNA. Its clone listing holds around 47,000 distinct CDR3 sequences. The germline V gene encodes CDR1 LGHDT and CDR2 YNNKEL (reference sequence). This CDR3 contains 16 residues. The receptor was derived from a human donor with ulcerative colitis or Crohn's disease, or a healthy co-twin of an affected twin (not recorded which). The gene calls are TRBV3-1 and TRBJ1-3. Input material: blood. The CDR3 spells CASSQVLLTIGNTIYF.